This T cell receptor beta chain was recorded in a study of Graves' ophthalmopathy and Graves' hyperthyroidism. Points from the study as a whole: Its predictions of ophthalmopathy progression gave the model around 71% sensitivity and 72% to 75% specificity.

Remarks on this clonotype: Its antigen is still unknown.

CDR3 size: 15 residues. Between the trimmed V and J ends, which lost 3 bases and 5 bases, there was a span of 16 bases. Germline lookup yields CDR1 SQVTM and CDR2 ANQGSEA. Beta-chain TCR CDR3 regions were amplified from RNA transcripts. HTBI-primed RT-PCR formed the first round, and a multiplex PCR formed the second. TCRdb re-analysed the multiplex PCR reads in MiXCR, keeping a single row per CDR3 protein. The sample includes about 660,000 distinct CDR3 sequences, about two fifths seen only once; the top ten take around 3.3%. The chain combines TRBV29-1 with TRBJ2-2, with D tentatively TRBD2 (6 bases). This clonotype was obtained from an adult man with Graves' ophthalmopathy. What was sequenced was peripheral blood. The CDR3 DNA is TGCAGCGTTGAGTTCGCGGGGAGACGAACCGGGGAGCTGTTTTTT. Protein: CSVEFAGRRTGELFF.